Each of the 9 T cell receptor beta chains below was sequenced from the same sample in a study of CD8 T cells in ankylosing spondylitis. Each CDR3 protein gets one entry after TCRdb re-called the 5' RACE reads with MiXCR. The sample has 40,000 to 50,000 distinct CDR3 sequences; approximately 3.6% are singletons. Input material: blood, either unsorted or a sorted T cell fraction (not recorded which). The origin of the receptors is a female donor with ankylosing spondylitis or in good health (not recorded which).

This rearrangement joins TRBV9 to TRBJ2-1; D not certain. Trimming removed 4 bases from V and 7 bases from J, with 12 bases in between. The germline gives CDR1 SGDLS, CDR2 YYNGEE. The CDR3 length is 13 residues. The CDR3 loop is CASSPPPGNEQFF. As DNA, the CDR3 is TGTGCCAGCAGCCCCCCCCCGGGTAATGAGCAGTTCTTC.

This clonotype was counted at least ten times. The rearrangement links TRBV21-1 to TRBJ1-2; the DNA was not compared with TRBD1, the D call given in the table. TRBV21-1 is annotated as a pseudogene. The CDR3 has 15 residues. The chain's CDR3 is CASSNSGATNYGYTF. CDR3 coding DNA: TGTGCCAGCAGCAATTCGGGGGCAACTAACTATGGCTACACCTTC.

This clonotype was seen at least ten times. The V call is TRBV9, the J call TRBJ2-2; no firm D call. Per germline, CDR1 SGDLS and CDR2 YYNGEE. There are 13 residues in the CDR3. The V end lost 3 bases, the J end lost 4 bases, and 7 bases lay between the germline ends. In nucleotides, the CDR3 is TGTGCCAGCAGCGCGGCCTCCACCGGGGAGCTGTTTTTT. Residues: CASSAASTGELFF.

This clonotype occurred many times. J is TRBJ1-3 and V is TRBV9; D remains unclear. Trimming left V 4 bases short and J 4 bases short, with 9 bases between. CDR1 is SGDLS, CDR2 YYNGEE, per germline. The CDR3 spans 13 residues. This chain's CDR3 is CASSRLGGNTIYF. The CDR3 DNA is TGTGCCAGCAGCCGCCTCGGGGGAAACACCATATATTTT.

This clonotype was seen repeatedly, ten times or more. The J gene is TRBJ2-1, the V gene TRBV9; D is uncertain. The CDR3 extends over 15 amino acids. Germline CDR1 SGDLS, CDR2 YYNGEE. Trimming removed 3 bases from V and 0 bases from J, with 10 bases in between. CDR3 DNA: TGTGCCAGCAGCGCGAATGTCGCCTCCTACAATGAGCAGTTCTTC. Translating gives CASSANVASYNEQFF.

The sample holds many counts of this clonotype. The chain has TRBV9 and TRBJ2-3; no clear D gene. V lost 1 base, J lost 7 bases, and 19 bases lay in between. CDR3 size: 16 residues. Germline loops: CDR1 SGDLS, CDR2 YYNGEE. The CDR3 DNA follows: TGTGCCAGCAGCGTAACGGCCGGCCAACTGGGGAATACGCAGTATTTT. This translates into CASSVTAGQLGNTQYF.

This chain links TRBV7-7 with TRBJ2-7; D is perhaps TRBD2 (5 bases). The CDR3 runs to 16 residues. Germline values: CDR1 SSHAT, CDR2 FNYEAQ (reference sequence). Trimming pared 5 bases from V and 5 bases from J, leaving 22 bases between. In DNA, the CDR3 is TGTGCCAGCAGCGCGGAGGAGGTTTTCAGCTGCCACGAGCAGTACTTC. Its protein product is CASSAEEVFSCHEQYF.

Ten or more counts support this clonotype. This chain joins TRBV9 and TRBJ1-2; weak D call: TRBD1 (6 bases). Per the germline V gene, CDR1 is SGDLS and CDR2 is YYNGEE. CDR3 size: 17 residues. Trimming took 3 bases from V and 2 from J, leaving 20 bases between them. The CDR3 DNA reads TGTGCCAGCAGCGCAAGCTCGGGGGCGCGGACCAACTATGGCTACACCTTC. Its protein is CASSASSGARTNYGYTF.

Many counts were recorded for this clonotype. The chain uses TRBV9 and TRBJ2-2; 8 bases fit TRBD2. The CDR3 contains 15 residues. Trimming at V came to 5 bases and at J to 2 bases, leaving 5 bases not matched to a gene. Germline V CDR1 and CDR2: SGDLS, YYNGEE. Here the CDR3 DNA reads TGTGCCAGCAGTCTCGGGGGGGTTAACACCGGGGAGCTGTTTTTT. Its protein is CASSLGGVNTGELFF.